The clone carrying this T cell receptor (beta chain) was observed a handful of times. Its cognate antigen is unknown. Built from TCR beta cDNA, the libraries had unique molecular identifiers in them. Each sample of roughly 0.85 to 11 million input T cells yielded about 500,000 cDNA molecules, so each molecule approximated one T cell. A single record per CDR3 protein comes from TCRdb applying MiXCR to the PCR reads. The repertoire holds fewer than 600,000 distinct CDR3 sequences, with less than 45% as singletons. The source of the sample is a study of post-analysis software for immune sequencing data. Study-wide background: As for disease course, relapsing-remitting, secondary progressive and progressive-relapsing multiple sclerosis were all included. Study observations and caveats: Relative to controls, patients with multiple sclerosis showed significantly lower normalized Chao1 diversity. TRBV segments more frequent in patients than in controls numbered a few and included TRBV5-6, TRBV5-1 and TRBV20-1. Batch-matched samples strongly co-clustered by F measure.

The CDR3 is 13 amino acids. Germline V gene lookup returns CDR1 MNHEY and CDR2 SVGAGI. Trimming took 8 bases from V and 4 from J; bases not matched to a gene: 7. The chain employs TRBV6-5 and TRBJ2-5; 7 bases fit TRBD2. This TCR was recovered from a girl aged 5 to 17 with multiple sclerosis. What was sequenced was blood. The CDR3 sequence is CASAWGGGETQYF. In DNA form, the CDR3 reads TGTGCCAGCGCCTGGGGGGGAGGAGAGACCCAGTACTTC.